This TCR beta chain derives from a study of cytomegalovirus exposure and HLA in healthy donors. Points from the study as a whole: V segments that were indistinguishable, TRBV6-2 and TRBV6-3 among them, were omitted from analysis. A later analysis showed TCR association rates differing by HLA locus, peaking at DRB1 and lowest at HLA-C.

Details on this clone: What it binds is not known.

The primer mix had 60 Vbeta and 13 Jbeta primers. Per the original methods: A later analysis counted some 87 million unique TCR beta chains, about 11 million shared. Sequenced by immunoSEQ multiplex PCR; TCRdb stores in-frame clones only, minus some. V and J calls plus clone size are reproduced from that table; the DNA served to infer D and trimming. The table has roughly 220,000 clones, about 70% seen once; the top ten hold under 2%. Germline V gives CDR1 SGHRS, CDR2 YFSETQ. The CDR3 runs to 16 residues. Unmatched junction bases numbered 2, after V lost 1 base and J lost 4 bases. As for the donors, each was a healthy bone marrow donor.

This sequence joins TRBV5-1 and TRBJ2-1; 13 bases line up with TRBD2. The source is a woman in her twenties or thirties in good health and CMV-seronegative. Sequences were obtained from PBMCs. This chain's CDR3 is CASSLRTSGSYNEQFF. The CDR3 DNA reads as TGCGCCAGCAGCTTGCGGACTAGCGGGAGTTACAATGAGCAGTTCTTC.